Shown below are 9 T cell receptor beta chains from a single sample sequenced in a study of Graves' ophthalmopathy and Graves' hyperthyroidism. The study amplified TCR beta CDR3 regions using RNA transcripts. An opening RT-PCR round employed HTBI primers and preceded a second-round multiplex PCR. TCRdb re-analysed the multiplex PCR reads in MiXCR, keeping a single row per CDR3 protein. The data show more than 1,000,000 distinct CDR3 sequences, about 40% seen once. The sample taken for sequencing was peripheral blood or thyroid tissue (not recorded which). Receptors were obtained from an adult man with Graves' hyperthyroidism.

The chain joins TRBV28 to TRBJ2-5; TRBD1 might be the D (6 bases). Germline loops: CDR1 MDHEN, CDR2 SYDVKM. The V end was cut by 4 bases, the J end by 4 bases, with 16 bases between. This CDR3 comprises 15 residues. CDR3 coding DNA: TGTGCCAGCAGTTCCTGGGCAGGGGAAGGAGAGACCCAGTACTTC. This encodes CASSSWAGEGETQYF.

The chain joins TRBV19 to TRBJ1-1; 7 bases match TRBD1. The CDR3 totals 14 residues. Germline V gene lookup returns CDR1 LNHDA and CDR2 SQIVND (reference sequence). The trim removed 3 bases at V and 6 bases at J, leaving 7 bases unmatched. CDR3: CASSMRQGVAEAFF. For the CDR3, the DNA is TGTGCCAGTAGTATGAGACAGGGCGTCGCTGAAGCTTTCTTT.

This chain joins TRBV7-9 and TRBJ2-6; 7 positions agree with TRBD1. The CDR3 extends over 16 amino acids. V was pared by 5 bases and J by 0 bases, with 4 bases of the junction left unmatched. Germline CDR1 reads SEHNR; CDR2 reads FQNEAQ (reference sequence). In DNA form, the CDR3 reads TGTGCCAGCAGCCCGGGACAGACCTCTGGGGCCAACGTCCTGACTTTC. Amino acids: CASSPGQTSGANVLTF.

The rearrangement uses TRBV19 and TRBJ1-5; TRBD1 matches 10 bases. The germline V gene encodes CDR1 LNHDA and CDR2 SQIVND (reference sequence). V dropped 7 bases and J dropped 3; count of bases not matched to a gene: 9. CDR3 length: 16 residues. CDR3 sequence reads: CASTPQDRGNNQPQHF. The DNA of the CDR3 is TGTGCCAGTACCCCGCAGGACAGGGGGAACAATCAGCCCCAGCATTTT.

Note on this clonotype: A read error is likely, as this CDR3 ends without the conserved phenylalanine or tryptophan. Because the CDR3's place on the DNA is in doubt, the DNA is left out and the CDR3 is given as listed by TCRdb. The CDR3 reads CASSTIAGTS. The V call is TRBV7-2, the J call TRBJ2-6. The germline V gene encodes CDR1 SGHTA and CDR2 FQGNSA. 10 amino acids form the CDR3, both terminal residues included.

The DNA for the CDR3 is TGTGCCAGCTCAATCTCTCCCGGGACAGACTTTGGGACCCAGTACTTC. This sequence encodes CASSISPGTDFGTQYF. This chain connects TRBV18 to TRBJ2-5, with 7 nucleotides matching TRBD1. The germline V gene has CDR1 KGHSH and CDR2 LQKENI. J gave up 7 bases and V 5 bases, and 16 bases lay outside the gene matches. The CDR3 covers 16 residues.

On this clonotype itself: Just one base apart from a much larger clone, this may be a read error. The V gene is TRBV7-9, the J gene TRBJ2-7; 8 bases align to TRBD1. The CDR3 extends over 13 amino acids. Germline CDR1 reads SEHNR; CDR2 reads FQNEAQ (reference sequence). The CDR3 coding sequence is TGTGCCAGCAGCTTACGGGACAGGAAGGAGCGGTACTTC. Translation: CASSLRDRKERYF.

There are many counts of this clonotype. The CDR3 reads CASNYRDGLGKLFF. In DNA form, the CDR3 reads TGTGCCAGTAACTACCGGGACGGCCTCGGAAAACTGTTTTTT. This chain connects TRBV19 to TRBJ1-4, with D perhaps matching TRBD1 (5 bases). Trimming left V 7 bases short and J 10 bases short, with 19 bases between. Per germline, CDR1 LNHDA and CDR2 SQIVND (reference sequence). This CDR3 region has 14 residues.

There are many counts of this clonotype. V is TRBV7-8 and J is TRBJ2-5; D is possibly TRBD2 (9 bases). V lost 5 bases and J lost 5, with 24 bases in between. The CDR3 is made up of 17 amino acids. Germline V gene lookup returns CDR1 SGHVS and CDR2 FQNEAQ. In DNA form, the CDR3 reads TGTGCCAGCAGCCCAGGGGGCGGGAGGGCCCGTAAGGAGACCCAGTACTTC. Its translation: CASSPGGGRARKETQYF.